A selection of T cell receptor beta chains follows, all from one sample in a study of cytomegalovirus exposure and HLA in healthy donors. Sequencing was performed with immunoSEQ multiplex PCR; in TCRdb, only in-frame clones are kept and a portion is missing. There are around 150,000 clones in the sample; 75% occur only once, and 2.5% to 3.5% lies in the top ten. Sequencing used PBMCs. The receptors stem from a woman in her forties or fifties in good health and CMV-seropositive. The CDR3 runs from the conserved cysteine through the conserved F or W. D genes are given only for firm matches. Clone size is shown for a subset of rows, as once, few, many or a class of expanded clone.

j_call d_call clone_size v_call cdr3_nt cdr3_aa
TRBJ2-7 TRBD2 . TRBV9 TGTGCCAGCAGCGTAGGTGGTAGCGGGGGCTACGAGCAGTACTTC CASSVGGSGGYEQYF
TRBJ1-4 TRBD1 few TRBV14 TGTGCCAGCAGCCTTACTAACAGGGGCACTAATGAAAAACTGTTTTTT CASSLTNRGTNEKLFF
TRBJ2-2 TRBD1 . TRBV7-6 TGTGCCAGCAGCTGGGGACAGTCCACCGGGGAGCTGTTTTTT CASSWGQSTGELFF
TRBJ1-2 TRBD1 . TRBV7-9 TGTGCCAGCAGCTCACAGGGGAACTATGGCTACACCTTC CASSSQGNYGYTF
TRBJ2-3 . . TRBV5-8 TGTGCCAGCAGTTACCGGACTCACTCAGATACGCAGTATTTT CASSYRTHSDTQYF
TRBJ2-5 . few TRBV19 TGTGCCAGTAGTACCGACACAGGGAAAGAGACCCAGTACTTC CASSTDTGKETQYF
TRBJ1-1 . few TRBV7-9 TGTGCCAGCAGCTTAGAAGGGGCGCTCATGAACACTGAAGCTTTCTTT CASSLEGALMNTEAFF
TRBJ2-1 . . TRBV5-1 TGCGCCAGCAGCAATGACGGGGTGAGGAGCAATGAGCAGTTCTTC CASSNDGVRSNEQFF
TRBJ2-3 . . TRBV27 TGTGCCAGCAGTTCTGGAGCAGATACGCAGTATTTT CASSSGADTQYF
TRBJ2-5 TRBD2 . TRBV6-1 TGTGCCACAACTAGCGGGGGGGGAGGAGAGACCCAGTACTTC CATTSGGGGETQYF
TRBJ2-3 TRBD2 . TRBV2 TGTGCCAGCAGTCGGCGGGGGAGAACAGATACGCAGTATTTT CASSRRGRTDTQYF
TRBJ1-5 TRBD1 . TRBV7-8 TGTGCCAGCAGCTCCCACCGGGACAGGGGGCGCGTTCAGCCCCAGCATTTT CASSSHRDRGRVQPQHF
TRBJ1-2 . once TRBV5-1 TGCGCCAGCAGCTTGACAGTTAACTATGGCTACACCTTC CASSLTVNYGYTF
TRBJ1-1 . . TRBV5-1 TGCGCCAGCAGCGGGGGGTTCACTGAAGCTTTCTTT CASSGGFTEAFF
TRBJ2-2 . . TRBV2 TGTGCCAGCTCAGCGGGACAGGCAATCGGGGAGCTGTTTTTT CASSAGQAIGELFF
TRBJ2-7 . once TRBV6-1 TGTGCCAGCAGTGAATTTGCGGCAGGGGGGTCCTACGAGCAGTACTTC CASSEFAAGGSYEQYF
TRBJ1-5 TRBD1 . TRBV19 TGTGCCAGTAATCGACAGGGCTCTAGCAATCAGCCCCAGCATTTT CASNRQGSSNQPQHF
TRBJ2-7 TRBD1 . TRBV6-5 TGTGCCAGCAGTCTCCGGGACAGGGGGTTTTACGAGCAGTACTTC CASSLRDRGFYEQYF
TRBJ1-2 . . TRBV19 TGTGCCAGTAGTATCTCAGACAGGCTCTATGGCTACACCTTC CASSISDRLYGYTF
TRBJ1-4 TRBD1 . TRBV5-8 TGTGCCAGCCTCCGGGACAGACGAGAAAAACTGTTTTTT CASLRDRREKLFF
TRBJ1-1 TRBD1 . TRBV27 TGTGCCAGCAGTTTTCTCTCGGGACAGTCGTTTCTTACTGAAGCTTTCTTT CASSFLSGQSFLTEAFF
TRBJ1-2 . . TRBV11-2 TGTGCCAGCAGCACCACATTTACCACTAACTATGGCTACACCTTC CASSTTFTTNYGYTF
TRBJ2-7 . . TRBV5-1 TGCGCCAGCAGCCCCACAAACACCTACGAGCAGTACTTC CASSPTNTYEQYF
TRBJ1-3 . . TRBV2 TGTGCCAGCAGTTCTCAACAGGGAGAAGGAAACACCATATATTTT CASSSQQGEGNTIYF
TRBJ2-5 TRBD1 . TRBV13 TGTGCCAGCAGACAGACAGGGGGCGAGACCCAGTACTTC CASRQTGGETQYF
TRBJ2-1 TRBD2 . TRBV7-6 TGTGCCAGCAGCTTAGCTCCTAGCGGGGGAATTGGTGAGCAGTTCTTC CASSLAPSGGIGEQFF
TRBJ2-1 . . TRBV6-1 TGTGCCAGCATGGGCAACAATGAGCAGTTCTTC CASMGNNEQFF
TRBJ2-2 TRBD2 . TRBV7-2 TGTGCCAGCAGCTTAGAGGGACTAGGAACCGGGGAGCTGTTTTTT CASSLEGLGTGELFF
TRBJ2-3 TRBD2 . TRBV7-9 TGTGCCAGCAGCTTATCAACGGGGGGGGACACAGATACGCAGTATTTT CASSLSTGGDTDTQYF
TRBJ1-1 TRBD1 . TRBV6-4 TGTGCCAGCAGTGAAGAACAGGGGGGTATTACTGAAGCTTTCTTT CASSEEQGGITEAFF
TRBJ1-2 . once TRBV7-9 TGTGCCAGCAGCTTAGGGGGGGAAGCTTATGGCTACACCTTC CASSLGGEAYGYTF
TRBJ1-2 TRBD1 . TRBV29-1 TGCAGCGTGAGCAGGGGGGTCTATGGCTACACCTTC CSVSRGVYGYTF
TRBJ1-4 TRBD1 few TRBV5-1 TGCGCCAGCAGGGAAACGGGACAGGGTCAGAAACTGTTTTTT CASRETGQGQKLFF
TRBJ1-1 . . TRBV7-9 TGTGCCAGCAGCTTATCCGGTAACACTGAAGCTTTCTTT CASSLSGNTEAFF
TRBJ1-3 TRBD1 . TRBV30 TGTGCCTGGAACAGGGGAAGCTCTGGAAACACCATATATTTT CAWNRGSSGNTIYF
TRBJ1-1 . . TRBV11-2 TGTGCCAGCAGCTTATTTACGAGGATCTCTGAAGCTTTCTTT CASSLFTRISEAFF
TRBJ2-1 . . TRBV6-5 TGTGCCAGCAGTTACTCGATAGGGGAACAGGGCTATGAGCAGTTCTTC CASSYSIGEQGYEQFF
TRBJ2-7 TRBD2 few TRBV4-1 TGCGCCAGCAGCAGCCTGGGGGGGACCTACGAGCAGTACTTC CASSSLGGTYEQYF
TRBJ1-1 . . TRBV27 TGTGCCAGCAGTTTATGGGGAGGGAACACTGAAGCTTTCTTT CASSLWGGNTEAFF
TRBJ2-7 TRBD2 . TRBV6-1 TGTGCCAGTGGCCGGGGGGGGACCGACTCCTACGAGCAGTACTTC CASGRGGTDSYEQYF
TRBJ1-6 . once TRBV30 TGTGCCTGGACAAGCCAGACAGGCAGCTCCTATAATTCACCCCTCCACTTT CAWTSQTGSSYNSPLHF
TRBJ2-4 . many TRBV11-2 TGTGCCAGCAGCTCGATCCCTCCCTTCGGGAACATTCAGTACTTC CASSSIPPFGNIQYF
TRBJ2-1 TRBD2 . TRBV5-4 TGTGCCAGCAGCAGGCGACTAGCGGGGGGCAATGAGCAGTTCTTC CASSRRLAGGNEQFF
TRBJ1-2 . . TRBV27 TGTGCCAGCAGCCCCGAAGACAGAGCTAACTATGGCTACACCTTC CASSPEDRANYGYTF
TRBJ1-6 . . TRBV5-6 TGTGCCAGCAGCAGGGGTTCACCCCTCCACTTT CASSRGSPLHF
TRBJ1-4 . . TRBV5-1 TGCGCCAGCAGCTTCGGGGGTCTAGGGGAAAAACTGTTTTTT CASSFGGLGEKLFF
TRBJ2-2 . . TRBV5-6 TGTGCCAGCAGCCCTCAGAACGGGGGATTCGCCGGGGAGCTGTTTTTT CASSPQNGGFAGELFF
TRBJ2-1 TRBD1 few TRBV7-6 TGTGCCAGCAGCTTAGGACAGGGGTGGGATGAGCAGTTCTTC CASSLGQGWDEQFF
TRBJ2-5 . . TRBV7-9 TGTGCCAGCAGCTCACTAGAGACCCAGTACTTC CASSSLETQYF
TRBJ1-2 . few TRBV4-2 TGTGCCAGCAGCCGAAACAGGGACCAAGCCTATGGCTACACCTTC CASSRNRDQAYGYTF
TRBJ1-6 . . TRBV4-2 TGTGCCAGCAGCCAGCCCCCGGACTTTAATTCACCCCTCCACTTT CASSQPPDFNSPLHF
TRBJ1-5 TRBD1 . TRBV6-1 TGTGCCAGCAGTGGAAGCGGACAGGGTCATAGCAATCAGCCCCAGCATTTT CASSGSGQGHSNQPQHF
TRBJ1-2 TRBD1 . TRBV5-1 TGCGCCAGCCACGGACAGGGGCTTGGCTACACCTTC CASHGQGLGYTF
TRBJ1-1 . . TRBV2 TGTGCCAGCATAAAGCTGAACACTGAAGCTTTCTTT CASIKLNTEAFF
TRBJ1-3 . . TRBV7-2 TGTGCCAGCAGTCGAGAATCGGGGTCTGGAAACACCATATATTTT CASSRESGSGNTIYF
TRBJ2-4 . . TRBV5-1 TGCGCCAGCAGCTTGGGTTTACGGGACACGAAAAACATTCAGTACTTC CASSLGLRDTKNIQYF
TRBJ2-5 . . TRBV7-3 TGTGCCAGCAGCTTAAGGCAGGGGGGCCTAGGAGAGACCCAGTACTTC CASSLRQGGLGETQYF
TRBJ2-7 TRBD1 . TRBV19 TGTGCCAGTAGTTTCAGGACAGGGCTCGAGCAGTACTTC CASSFRTGLEQYF
TRBJ2-3 . once TRBV27 TGTGCCAGCAGCCTAGTGGGGGGACAGCGGGCAGATACGCAGTATTTT CASSLVGGQRADTQYF
TRBJ2-2 TRBD2 . TRBV5-1 TGCGCCAGCAGCTTACTAGCGGGGGAGCTGAACACCGGGGAGCTGTTTTTT CASSLLAGELNTGELFF